The 6 T cell receptor beta chains below come from one sample, sequenced in a study of glioma-infiltrating T cells. Amplification of TCR alpha and beta CDR3 regions from RNA used iRepertoire nested multiplex PCR. From the multiplex PCR reads, TCRdb called clonotypes with MiXCR, one entry per CDR3 protein. The sample includes approximately 140,000 distinct CDR3 sequences, roughly a quarter of them seen just once. Input material: glioma tissue, nonneoplastic brain tissue, or PBMCs (not recorded which). Source of these receptors: a human donor with low-grade glioma or glioblastoma, undergoing nonglioma brain surgery, or in good health (not recorded which).

This clonotype is a singleton in its sample. A single base separates this from a much larger clone, so it may be a read error. The chain recombines TRBV6-5 with TRBJ2-2, with D possibly being TRBD2 (5 bases). Deletions cut 2 bases from V and 0 bases from J, with 7 bases between. CDR3 size: 15 residues. The germline CDR1 and CDR2 sequences are MNHEY and SVGAGI. The CDR3 region has the DNA TGTGCCAGCAGTTACGAGGGAACGAACACCGGGGAGCTGTTTTTT. Encoded protein: CASSYEGTNTGELFF.

The V call is TRBV5-1, the J call TRBJ2-3, with D tentatively TRBD1 or TRBD2 (5 bases each). The germline V gene encodes CDR1 SGHRS and CDR2 YFSETQ. V lost 0 bases to trimming and J lost 6 bases, with 17 bases between them. There are 16 residues in the CDR3. In DNA form, the CDR3 reads TGCGCCAGCAGCTTGGCCGGGACCTACTCCGTGGATACGCAGTATTTT. This gives the protein CASSLAGTYSVDTQYF.

This clonotype was picked up many times. The chain links TRBV20-1 to TRBJ1-1, with D maybe TRBD1 (5 bases). The germline V gene has CDR1 DFQATT and CDR2 SNEGSKA (reference sequence). CDR3 length: 14 amino acids. The V end was cut by 4 bases, the J end by 0 bases, with 12 bases between. The CDR3 here is CSAITPTVNTEAFF. The CDR3 coding sequence is TGCAGTGCTATTACTCCGACAGTGAACACTGAAGCTTTCTTT.

This clonotype has more than one count but fewer than ten. This rearrangement joins TRBV7-3 to TRBJ2-3; D unclear. Between the trimmed V and J ends, which lost 5 bases and 8 bases, there was a span of 20 bases. Germline V gene lookup returns CDR1 SGHTA and CDR2 FQGTGA. This CDR3 spans 15 amino acids. CDR3 coding DNA: TGTGCCAGCAGCCCCCTGATGGGCCAACATGGTACGCAGTATTTT. Amino acid sequence: CASSPLMGQHGTQYF. The full variable domain, completed using reference TRBV7-3 and TRBJ2-3, is GAGVSQTPSNKVTEKGKYVELRCDPISGHTALYWYRQSLGQGPEFLIYFQGTGAADDSGLPNDRFFAVRPEGSVSTLKIQRTERGDSAVYLCASSPLMGQHGTQYFGPGTRLTVL.

The chain is built from TRBV19 and TRBJ2-3; 8 bases align to TRBD2. This CDR3 region has 16 residues. Germline V lookup: CDR1 LNHDA, CDR2 SQIVND (reference sequence). V gave up 5 bases and J gave up 0 bases; unmatched junction bases: 7. Here the CDR3 reads CASSAQRGSSTDTQYF. The CDR3 DNA reads TGTGCCAGTAGTGCCCAGCGGGGGTCTAGCACAGATACGCAGTATTTT.

This clonotype was counted once. J is TRBJ1-5 and V is TRBV11-2, with D hard to call. Germline CDR1 reads SGHAT; CDR2 reads FQNNGV. The CDR3 runs to 12 residues. V dropped 3 bases and J dropped 7 bases, with 7 bases sitting between them. CDR3 DNA sequence: TGTGCCAGCAGCTTTGTCGGACAGCCCCAGCATTTT. Residues: CASSFVGQPQHF.